Described below is a single T cell receptor (beta chain) sequence and its context. This sample was included in a study of blood T cells in healthy people across ages. A second PCR of roughly 7 to 11 cycles used a sample-barcoded 5' primer and a J-beta primer mix. TCRdb fed the 5' RACE reads into MiXCR, producing one record per CDR3 protein. The sample lists 800,000 to 1,300,000 distinct CDR3 sequences, less than 25% occurring once. CDR1 is SQVTM and CDR2 is ANQGSEA in the germline V gene. The CDR3 has 13 amino acids. V lost 4 bases and J 8 bases, leaving 14 bases between the germline ends. These data were also reused for a study on T cells of mothers and their children. As reported in that work: Extracted RNA, in its entirety, went into cDNA synthesis at roughly 1.5 ug per 15 ul.

The chain has TRBV29-1 and TRBJ1-4; D might be TRBD1 (5 bases). This receptor was obtained from a girl aged 2 to 10 in good health. What was sequenced was blood. CDR3 sequence: CSVGGARREKLFF. The CDR3 nucleotides read TGCAGCGTTGGTGGGGCCCGGAGGGAAAAACTGTTTTTT.